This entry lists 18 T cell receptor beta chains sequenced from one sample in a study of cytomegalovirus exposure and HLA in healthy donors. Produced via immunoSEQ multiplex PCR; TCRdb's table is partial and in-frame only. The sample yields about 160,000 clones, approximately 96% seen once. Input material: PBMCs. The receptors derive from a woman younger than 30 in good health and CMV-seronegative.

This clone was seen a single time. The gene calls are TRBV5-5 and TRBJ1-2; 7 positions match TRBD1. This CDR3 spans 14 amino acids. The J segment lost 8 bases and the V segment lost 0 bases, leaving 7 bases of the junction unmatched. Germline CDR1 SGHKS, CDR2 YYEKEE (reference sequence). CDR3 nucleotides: TGTGCCAGCAGCTTGGGGACAGGAAAAGGGGGCTACACCTTC. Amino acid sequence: CASSLGTGKGGYTF.

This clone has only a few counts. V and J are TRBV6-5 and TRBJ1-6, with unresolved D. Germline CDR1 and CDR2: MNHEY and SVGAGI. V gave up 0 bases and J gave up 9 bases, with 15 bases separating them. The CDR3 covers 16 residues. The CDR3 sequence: CASSYSITAPFSPLHF. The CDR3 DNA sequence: TGTGCCAGCAGTTACTCGATTACAGCTCCTTTTTCACCCCTCCACTTT.

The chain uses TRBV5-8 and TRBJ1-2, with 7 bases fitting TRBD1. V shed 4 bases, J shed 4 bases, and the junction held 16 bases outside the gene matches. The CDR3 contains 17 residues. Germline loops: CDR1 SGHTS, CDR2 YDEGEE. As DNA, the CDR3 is TGTGCCAGCAGCCCGGCCCTGACAGGGAGGCCACTCTATGGCTACACCTTC. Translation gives CASSPALTGRPLYGYTF.

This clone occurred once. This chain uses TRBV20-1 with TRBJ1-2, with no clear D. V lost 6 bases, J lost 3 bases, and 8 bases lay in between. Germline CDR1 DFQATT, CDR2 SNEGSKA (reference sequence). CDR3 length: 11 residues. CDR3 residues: CSAWRDYGYTF. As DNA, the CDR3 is TGCAGTGCCTGGAGGGACTATGGCTACACCTTC.

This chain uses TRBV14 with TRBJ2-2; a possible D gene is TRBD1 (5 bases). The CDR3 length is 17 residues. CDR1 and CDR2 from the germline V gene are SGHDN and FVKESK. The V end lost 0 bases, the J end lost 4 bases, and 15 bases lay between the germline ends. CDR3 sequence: CASSQDVAGWSTGELFF. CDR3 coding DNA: TGTGCCAGCAGCCAAGACGTGGCAGGGTGGAGCACCGGGGAGCTGTTTTTT.

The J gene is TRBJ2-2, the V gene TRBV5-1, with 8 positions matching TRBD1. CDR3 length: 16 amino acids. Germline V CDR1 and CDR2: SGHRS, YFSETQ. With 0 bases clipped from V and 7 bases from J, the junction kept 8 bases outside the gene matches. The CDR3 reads CASSLGRGQSDGELFF. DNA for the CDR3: TGCGCCAGCAGCTTGGGCAGGGGGCAATCGGACGGGGAGCTGTTTTTT.

DNA for the CDR3: TGTGCCAGCAGCTCGTTGGCCGGGGGTAACACTGAAGCTTTCTTT. Its protein product is CASSSLAGGNTEAFF. The V gene is TRBV7-9, the J gene TRBJ1-1, with TRBD1 as a possible D gene (5 bases). This CDR3 contains 15 residues. The V and J ends lost 4 bases and 2 bases respectively, with 14 bases between them. Per germline, CDR1 SEHNR and CDR2 FQNEAQ (reference sequence).

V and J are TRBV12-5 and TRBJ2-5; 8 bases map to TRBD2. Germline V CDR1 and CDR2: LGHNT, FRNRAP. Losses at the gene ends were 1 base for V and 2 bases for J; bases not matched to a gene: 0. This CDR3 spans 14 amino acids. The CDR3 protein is CASGLAGGQETQYF. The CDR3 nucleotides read TGTGCTAGTGGTTTGGCGGGGGGGCAAGAGACCCAGTACTTC.

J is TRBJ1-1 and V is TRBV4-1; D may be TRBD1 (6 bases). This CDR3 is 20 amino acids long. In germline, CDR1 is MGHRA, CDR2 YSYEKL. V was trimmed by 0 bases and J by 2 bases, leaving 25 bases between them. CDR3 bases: TGCGCCAGCAGCCAAGATCTTTTGTGGGTCCCCGACAGGCTCAACACTGAAGCTTTCTTT. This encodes CASSQDLLWVPDRLNTEAFF.

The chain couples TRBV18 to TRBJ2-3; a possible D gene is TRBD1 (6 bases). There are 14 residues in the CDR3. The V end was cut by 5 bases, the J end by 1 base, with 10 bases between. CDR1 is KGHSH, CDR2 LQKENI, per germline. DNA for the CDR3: TGTGCCAGCTCAAAAAGACAGGGCACAGATACGCAGTATTTT. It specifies CASSKRQGTDTQYF.

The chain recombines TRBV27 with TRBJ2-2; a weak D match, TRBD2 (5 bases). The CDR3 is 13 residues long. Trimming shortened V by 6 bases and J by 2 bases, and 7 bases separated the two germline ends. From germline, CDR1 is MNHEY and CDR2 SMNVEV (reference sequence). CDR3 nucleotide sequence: TGTGCCAGCAGCGACTACAACACCGGGGAGCTGTTTTTT. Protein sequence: CASSDYNTGELFF.

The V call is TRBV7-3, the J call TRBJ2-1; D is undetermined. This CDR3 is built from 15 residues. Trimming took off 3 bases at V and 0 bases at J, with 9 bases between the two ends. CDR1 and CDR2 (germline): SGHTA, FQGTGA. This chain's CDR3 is CASSFQPSSYNEQFF. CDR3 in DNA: TGTGCCAGCAGCTTTCAACCGAGCTCCTACAATGAGCAGTTCTTC.

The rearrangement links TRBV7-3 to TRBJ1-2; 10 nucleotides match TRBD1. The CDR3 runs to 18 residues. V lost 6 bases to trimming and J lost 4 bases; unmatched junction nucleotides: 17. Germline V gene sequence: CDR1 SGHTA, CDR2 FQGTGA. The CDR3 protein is CASSLGPQTGGAVYGYTF. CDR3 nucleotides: TGTGCCAGCAGTCTTGGCCCGCAGACAGGGGGCGCCGTCTATGGCTACACCTTC.

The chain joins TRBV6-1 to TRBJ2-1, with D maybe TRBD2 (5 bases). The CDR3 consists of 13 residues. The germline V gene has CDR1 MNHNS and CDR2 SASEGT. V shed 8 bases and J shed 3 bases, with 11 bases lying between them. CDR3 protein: CASGEDYYNEQFF. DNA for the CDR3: TGTGCCAGCGGGGAAGACTACTACAATGAGCAGTTCTTC.

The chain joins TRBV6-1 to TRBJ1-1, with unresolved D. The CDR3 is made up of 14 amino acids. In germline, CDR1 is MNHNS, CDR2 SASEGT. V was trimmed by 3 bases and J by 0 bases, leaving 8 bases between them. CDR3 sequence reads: CASSDPFLNTEAFF. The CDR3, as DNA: TGTGCCAGCAGTGACCCGTTCTTGAACACTGAAGCTTTCTTT.

CDR3 residues: CASSFSGYGYTF. The CDR3 DNA reads as TGTGCCAGCAGCTTCTCAGGGTATGGCTACACCTTC. V usage is TRBV11-3 and J usage is TRBJ1-2; a weak D match, TRBD1 (5 bases). V lost 3 bases and J 5 bases, leaving 7 bases between the germline ends. The V gene's germline CDR1 is SGHNT and CDR2 YENEEA. The CDR3 contains 12 residues.

CDR3 protein: CASSEWTEETQYF. For the CDR3, the DNA is TGTGCCAGCAGTGAATGGACAGAAGAGACCCAGTACTTC. The gene calls are TRBV6-1 and TRBJ2-5, with D maybe TRBD1 (6 bases). Trimming shortened V by 2 bases and J by 3 bases, and 7 bases separated the two germline ends. This CDR3 is 13 amino acids long. Germline-derived CDR1 and CDR2 are MNHNS and SASEGT.

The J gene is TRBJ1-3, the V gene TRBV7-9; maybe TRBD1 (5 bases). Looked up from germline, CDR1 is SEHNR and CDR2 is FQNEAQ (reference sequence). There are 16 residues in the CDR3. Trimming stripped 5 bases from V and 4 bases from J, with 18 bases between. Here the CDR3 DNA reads TGTGCCAGCAGCCACGGGGGTACGGGGAAAGGAAACACCATATATTTT. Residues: CASSHGGTGKGNTIYF.